This TCR beta chain was profiled in a study of blood T cell repertoires in COVID-19. Study details: Acute and convalescent COVID-19 samples came from the United States, Italy and Spain.

The germline CDR1 and CDR2 sequences are SEHNR and FQNEAQ (reference sequence). This CDR3 is built from 13 residues. V lost 7 bases to trimming and J lost 5 bases; unmatched junction nucleotides: 5. Per the original methods: Nucleated cell counts were estimated from reference gene primer amplification. Here immunoSEQ multiplex PCR was the method, and the copy in TCRdb shows in-frame clones only, minus some. The V and J calls and clone size come from that table; D and trimming were worked out from the DNA. The profile shows 350,000 to 400,000 clones, more than 80% of them singletons. Participants spanned ages about 18 to 100 years and resided in 20 to 30 US areas. Participants were placed into cohorts based on the clinical history they reported.

J is TRBJ2-1 and V is TRBV7-9; 7 bases fit TRBD2. This clonotype originated in a man between 18 and 35 years old who had recovered from COVID-19. The specimen sequenced was PBMCs or T cells enriched from blood (not recorded which). The CDR3 is CASTSSGNNEQFF. For the CDR3, the DNA is TGTGCCAGCACCTCTAGCGGAAACAATGAGCAGTTCTTC. Together with reference TRBV7-9 and TRBJ2-1, the CDR3 gives the full variable domain: DTGVSQNPRHKITKRGQNVTFRCDPISEHNRLYWYRQTLGQGPEFLTYFQNEAQLEKSRLLSDRFSAERPKGSFSTLEIQRTEQGDSAMYLCASTSSGNNEQFFGPGTRLTVL.